This entry lists 17 T cell receptor beta chains sequenced from one sample in a study of spatial heterogeneity in lung cancer (dated by TCRdb to the late 2010s). Interpreted using the paper, the time point label stands for: blood at routine non-recurrence follow-up after resection. Receptor amplification or capture employed 5' RACE. The sequencer listed for this sample is NextSeq 500. The public sequencing data were trimmed at Q25 with fastp and processed into clonotypes with MiXCR by TCRdb, which kept only in-frame beta chains. Duplicate CDR3 protein sequences are folded into a single record with the most common DNA and genes. For this sample the table gives 43,000 or so distinct CDR3 sequences, of which roughly 10% were detected only once. Approximately 30% of the sample goes to the ten largest clones. The sample in question was PBMCs, obtained at follow-up. These receptor sequences come from a male donor with early-stage non-small cell lung cancer.

There are many counts of this clonotype. This rearrangement joins TRBV20-1 to TRBJ1-5; the D gene is possibly TRBD1 (5 bases). Germline CDR1 is DFQATT and CDR2 is SNEGSKA (reference sequence). Trimming stripped 6 bases from V and 1 base from J, with 13 bases between. This CDR3 has 14 amino acids. The CDR3 DNA follows: TGCAGTGCCCGTCGCTGGGGGAGCAATCAGCCCCAGCATTTT. Encoded protein: CSARRWGSNQPQHF.

This clonotype has a single count. V usage is TRBV4-3 and J usage is TRBJ1-5; a possible D gene is TRBD1 (6 bases). This CDR3 has 15 residues. Per the germline V gene, CDR1 is LGHNA and CDR2 is YSLEER. Trimming stripped 0 bases from V and 5 bases from J, with 11 bases between. The CDR3 sequence: CASSQDGGRDQPQHF. The CDR3 DNA follows: TGCGCCAGCAGCCAAGATGGGGGCCGAGATCAGCCCCAGCATTTT.

V and J are TRBV27 and TRBJ1-1; 7 bases are shared with TRBD1. The ends lost 5 bases at V and 4 bases at J; junction bases unmatched: 7. Germline-derived CDR1 and CDR2 are MNHEY and SMNVEV (reference sequence). This CDR3 is 14 amino acids long. Here the CDR3 DNA reads TGTGCCAGCAGTCCGCTGACAGGGTCCACTGAAGCTTTCTTT. Translating it yields CASSPLTGSTEAFF.

This chain links TRBV28 with TRBJ1-2, with D tentatively TRBD1 (6 bases). This CDR3 is built from 14 residues. V was cut by 2 bases and J by 4 bases, with 11 bases left in between. The germline V gene has CDR1 MDHEN and CDR2 SYDVKM. The CDR3, as DNA: TGTGCCAGCAGTTTAATCGGCAGGGGCTATGGCTACACCTTC. Translation gives CASSLIGRGYGYTF.

The rearrangement uses TRBV6-2 or TRBV6-3 and TRBJ2-1, with TRBD2 as a possible D gene (6 bases). The germline gives CDR1 MNHEY, CDR2 SVGEGT. With 5 bases removed from V and 9 bases from J, the gap between germline ends came to 23 bases. The CDR3 is 16 residues long. CDR3 sequence reads: CASSAILFAGTGEQFF. The CDR3 region has the DNA TGTGCCAGCAGTGCTATCTTATTTGCGGGAACGGGTGAGCAGTTCTTC.

This clonotype was picked up many times. The J gene is TRBJ1-6, the V gene TRBV7-3; D is possibly TRBD1 (6 bases). V shed 4 bases and J shed 9 bases, with 19 bases lying between them. Germline V CDR1 and CDR2: SGHTA, FQGTGA. The CDR3 consists of 16 residues. The CDR3 DNA reads as TGTGCCAGCAGCTCCGGACTCCGGACAGAAGGTTCACCCCTCCACTTT. It codes for CASSSGLRTEGSPLHF.

The CDR3 loop is CASSVGSATDTQYF. CDR3 coding DNA: TGTGCCAGCAGTGTGGGGAGCGCCACAGATACGCAGTATTTT. The chain uses TRBV6-1 and TRBJ2-3, with TRBD2 as a possible D gene (5 bases). CDR1 is MNHNS and CDR2 is SASEGT in the germline V gene. V lost 4 bases, J lost 2 bases, and 10 bases lay in between. The CDR3 runs to 14 residues.

This clonotype was seen at least ten times. This rearrangement joins TRBV20-1 to TRBJ2-5; 11 bases are a match to TRBD2. Unmatched junction bases numbered 16, after V lost 6 bases and J lost 4 bases. Germline V gene data show CDR1 as DFQATT and CDR2 as SNEGSKA (reference sequence). CDR3 size: 17 residues. CDR3 residues: CSASRSGREAVRETQYF. The CDR3 DNA reads TGCAGTGCAAGTCGTAGCGGGAGGGAGGCGGTCCGAGAGACCCAGTACTTC.

This chain uses TRBV6-2 or TRBV6-3 with TRBJ2-3; D is unresolved. The CDR3 contains 14 residues. Germline V gene sequence: CDR1 MNHEY, CDR2 SVGEGT. V lost 0 bases, J lost 2 bases, and 6 bases lay in between. The CDR3 loop is CASSYSTVTDTQYF. CDR3 sequence (DNA): TGTGCCAGCAGTTACTCGACCGTCACAGATACGCAGTATTTT.

V is TRBV28 and J is TRBJ2-7; D possibly corresponds to TRBD2 (5 bases). Germline CDR1 and CDR2: MDHEN and SYDVKM. The CDR3 spans 12 residues. Trimming took 5 bases from V and 4 from J, leaving 9 bases between them. CDR3 bases: TGTGCCAGCAGTCCCCGGGGTTACGAGCAGTACTTC. Translation: CASSPRGYEQYF.

There are many counts of this clonotype. The gene calls are TRBV3-1 and TRBJ2-3; D gene unclear. The V and J ends lost 0 bases and 9 bases respectively, with 13 bases between them. The CDR3 extends over 14 amino acids. Germline assignment: CDR1 LGHDT and CDR2 YNNKEL (reference sequence). DNA of the CDR3: TGTGCCAGCAGCCAAGATTCAAGGGTAGACACGCAGTATTTT. This gives the protein CASSQDSRVDTQYF.

The rearrangement links TRBV27 to TRBJ2-5, with a possible D match to TRBD2 (6 bases). The CDR3 spans 13 residues. Trimming took off 5 bases at V and 4 bases at J, with 11 bases between the two ends. Germline V gene data show CDR1 as MNHEY and CDR2 as SMNVEV (reference sequence). The CDR3 nucleotides read TGTGCCAGCAGTCTTACTAGCCGAGAGACCCAGTACTTC. This encodes CASSLTSRETQYF.

This clonotype has just a few counts. The chain is built from TRBV10-2 and TRBJ2-1, with D maybe TRBD1 (5 bases). The length of the CDR3 is 15 residues. In germline, CDR1 is WSHSY, CDR2 SAAADI. V was trimmed by 6 bases and J by 0 bases, leaving 12 bases between them. The CDR3 DNA sequence: TGCGCCAGCAGGAAGACAGTGGTCTCCTACAATGAGCAGTTCTTC. Translating it yields CASRKTVVSYNEQFF.

This clonotype was observed many times. The chain uses TRBV6-5 and TRBJ2-2; D may match TRBD1 or TRBD2 (5 bases each). Germline V gives CDR1 MNHEY, CDR2 SVGAGI. V gave up 2 bases and J gave up 6 bases, with 13 bases separating them. The CDR3 totals 15 residues. The DNA of the CDR3 is TGTGCCAGCAGTTACAGTCCCCAGGGACCCGGGGAGCTGTTTTTT. This codes for CASSYSPQGPGELFF.

This clonotype was seen repeatedly, ten times or more. The rearrangement joins TRBV5-1 to TRBJ2-2; D uncertain. Trimming left V 0 bases short and J 1 base short, with 7 bases between. Germline CDR1 reads SGHRS; CDR2 reads YFSETQ. The CDR3 totals 15 residues. CDR3 in DNA: TGCGCCAGCAGCTTGGAACGGATGAACACCGGGGAGCTGTTTTTT. Translated, it gives CASSLERMNTGELFF. The full variable domain, with the rest looked up from reference TRBV5-1 and TRBJ2-2, is KAGVTQTPRYLIKTRGQQVTLSCSPISGHRSVSWYQQTPGQGLQFLFEYFSETQRNKGNFPGRFSGRQFSNSRSEMNVSTLELGDSALYLCASSLERMNTGELFFGEGSRLTVL.

Ten or more counts support this clonotype. The gene calls are TRBV18 and TRBJ1-5; the match to TRBD1 covers 9 bases. The germline CDR1 and CDR2 sequences are KGHSH and LQKENI. The ends lost 8 bases at V and 6 bases at J; junction bases unmatched: 5. This CDR3 contains 13 residues. The CDR3 DNA reads as TGTGCCAGCCCGACAGGGGGAACTCAGCCCCAGCATTTT. Amino acids: CASPTGGTQPQHF.

This clonotype was counted ten times or more. The gene calls are TRBV2 and TRBJ2-5, with TRBD2 matching 10 bases. This CDR3 contains 15 residues. Germline CDR1 reads SNHLY; CDR2 reads FYNNEI. V gave up 2 bases and J gave up 5 bases; unmatched junction bases: 5. DNA for the CDR3: TGTGCCAGCAGTGAAACGAGCGGGAGGGCCGAGACCCAGTACTTC. This gives the protein CASSETSGRAETQYF. Full variable domain (missing parts from reference TRBV2 and TRBJ2-5): EPEVTQTPSHQVTQMGQEVILRCVPISNHLYFYWYRQILGQKVEFLVSFYNNEISEKSEIFDDQFSVERPDGSNFTLKIRSTKLEDSAMYFCASSETSGRAETQYFGPGTRLLVL.